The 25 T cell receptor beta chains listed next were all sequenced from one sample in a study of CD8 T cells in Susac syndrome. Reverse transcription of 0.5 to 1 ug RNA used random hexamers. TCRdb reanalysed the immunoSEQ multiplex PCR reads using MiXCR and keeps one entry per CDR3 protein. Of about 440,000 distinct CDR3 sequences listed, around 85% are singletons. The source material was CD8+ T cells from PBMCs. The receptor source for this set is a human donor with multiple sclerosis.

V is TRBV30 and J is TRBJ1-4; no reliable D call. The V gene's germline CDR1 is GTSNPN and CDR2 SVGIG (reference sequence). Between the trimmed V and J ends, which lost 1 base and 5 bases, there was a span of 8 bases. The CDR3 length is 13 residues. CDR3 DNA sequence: TGTGCCTGGAGTGGCTCGCCGAATGAAAAACTGTTTTTT. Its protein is CAWSGSPNEKLFF.

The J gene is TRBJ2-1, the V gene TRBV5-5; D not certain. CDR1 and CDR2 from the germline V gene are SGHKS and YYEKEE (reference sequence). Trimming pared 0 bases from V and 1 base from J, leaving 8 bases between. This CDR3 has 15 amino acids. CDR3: CASSLVGESYNEQFF. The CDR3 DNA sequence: TGTGCCAGCAGCTTGGTTGGGGAATCCTACAATGAGCAGTTCTTC.

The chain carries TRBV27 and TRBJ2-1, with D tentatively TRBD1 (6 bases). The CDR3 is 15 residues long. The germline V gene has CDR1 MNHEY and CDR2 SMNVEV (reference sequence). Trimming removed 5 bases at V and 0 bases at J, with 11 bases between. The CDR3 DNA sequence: TGTGCCAGCAGTCACAGGGAGAACTCCTACAATGAGCAGTTCTTC. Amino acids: CASSHRENSYNEQFF.

The CDR3 nucleotides are TGCGCCAGCAGCTTGGAACCGGGAGGGCCGGGTGATACGCAGTATTTT. Translation gives CASSLEPGGPGDTQYF. V and J are TRBV5-1 and TRBJ2-3; TRBD2 agrees at 8 bases. The CDR3 has 16 residues. Trimming cost V 0 bases and J 6 bases; bases outside gene matches: 9. CDR1 SGHRS and CDR2 YFSETQ come from the germline V gene. Variable domain in full (rest from reference TRBV5-1 and TRBJ2-3): KAGVTQTPRYLIKTRGQQVTLSCSPISGHRSVSWYQQTPGQGLQFLFEYFSETQRNKGNFPGRFSGRQFSNSRSEMNVSTLELGDSALYLCASSLEPGGPGDTQYFGPGTRLTVL.

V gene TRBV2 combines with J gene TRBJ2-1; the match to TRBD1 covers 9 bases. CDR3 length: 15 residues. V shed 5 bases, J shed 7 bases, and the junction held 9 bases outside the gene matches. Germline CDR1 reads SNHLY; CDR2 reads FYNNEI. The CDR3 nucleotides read TGTGCCAGCAGTCTACGACAGGGGGATGGGAATGAGCAGTTCTTC. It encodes CASSLRQGDGNEQFF.

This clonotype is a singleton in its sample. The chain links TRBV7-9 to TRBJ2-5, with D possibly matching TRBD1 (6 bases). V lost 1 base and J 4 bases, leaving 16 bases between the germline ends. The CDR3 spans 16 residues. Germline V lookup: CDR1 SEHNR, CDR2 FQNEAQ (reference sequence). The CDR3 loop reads CASSLGAEGVGETQYF. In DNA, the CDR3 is TGTGCCAGCAGCTTAGGGGCCGAGGGGGTTGGAGAGACCCAGTACTTC.

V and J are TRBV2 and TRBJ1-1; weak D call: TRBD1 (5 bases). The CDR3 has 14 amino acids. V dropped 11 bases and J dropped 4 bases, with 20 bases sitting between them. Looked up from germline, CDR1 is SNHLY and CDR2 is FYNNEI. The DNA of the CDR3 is TGTGCCTTAACCGACGTTTGGGGGGGCACTGAAGCTTTCTTT. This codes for CALTDVWGGTEAFF.

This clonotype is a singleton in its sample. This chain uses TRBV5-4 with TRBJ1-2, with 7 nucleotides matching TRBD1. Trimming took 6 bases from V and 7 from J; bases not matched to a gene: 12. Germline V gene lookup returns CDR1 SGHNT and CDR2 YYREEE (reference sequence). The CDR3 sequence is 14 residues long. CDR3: CASKPLEDRVGYTF. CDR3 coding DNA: TGTGCCAGCAAACCTCTGGAAGACAGGGTTGGCTACACCTTC.

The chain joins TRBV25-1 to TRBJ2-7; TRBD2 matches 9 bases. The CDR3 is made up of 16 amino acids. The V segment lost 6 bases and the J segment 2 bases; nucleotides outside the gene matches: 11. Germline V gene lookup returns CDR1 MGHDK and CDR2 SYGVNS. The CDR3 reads CASRGIWSSGTYEQYF. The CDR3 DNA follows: TGTGCCAGCAGGGGTATTTGGTCTAGCGGGACCTACGAGCAGTACTTC.

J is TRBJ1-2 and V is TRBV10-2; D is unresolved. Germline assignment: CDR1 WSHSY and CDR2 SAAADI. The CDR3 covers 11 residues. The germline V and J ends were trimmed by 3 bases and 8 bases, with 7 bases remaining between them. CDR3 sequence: CASSDTQGYTF. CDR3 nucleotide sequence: TGCGCCAGCAGTGATACCCAGGGCTACACCTTC.

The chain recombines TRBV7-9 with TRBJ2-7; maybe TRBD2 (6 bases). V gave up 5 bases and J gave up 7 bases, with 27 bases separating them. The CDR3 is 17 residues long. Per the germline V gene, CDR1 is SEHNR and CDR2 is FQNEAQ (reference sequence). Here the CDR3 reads CASSDRTSSALKGEQYF. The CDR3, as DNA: TGTGCCAGCAGCGATCGAACCTCTAGCGCCCTTAAGGGGGAGCAGTACTTC.

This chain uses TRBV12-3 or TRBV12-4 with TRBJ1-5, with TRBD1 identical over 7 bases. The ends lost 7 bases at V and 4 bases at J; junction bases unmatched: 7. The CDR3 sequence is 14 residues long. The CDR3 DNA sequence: TGTGCCAGCACTGGAACGACAGGGAATCAGCCCCAGCATTTT. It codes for CASTGTTGNQPQHF.

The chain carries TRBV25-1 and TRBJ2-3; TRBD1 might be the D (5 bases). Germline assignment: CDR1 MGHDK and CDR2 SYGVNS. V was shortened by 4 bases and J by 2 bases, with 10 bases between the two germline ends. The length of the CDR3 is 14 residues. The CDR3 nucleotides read TGTGCCAGCAGTGCCTTGACAGTCACAGATACGCAGTATTTT. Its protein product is CASSALTVTDTQYF.

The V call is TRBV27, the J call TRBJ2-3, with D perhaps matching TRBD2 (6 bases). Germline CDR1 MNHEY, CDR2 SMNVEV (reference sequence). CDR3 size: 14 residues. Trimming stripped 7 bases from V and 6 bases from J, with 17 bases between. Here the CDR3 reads CASTYRDSLDTQYF. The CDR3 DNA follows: TGTGCCAGCACATACCGGGACTCGCTGGATACGCAGTATTTT.

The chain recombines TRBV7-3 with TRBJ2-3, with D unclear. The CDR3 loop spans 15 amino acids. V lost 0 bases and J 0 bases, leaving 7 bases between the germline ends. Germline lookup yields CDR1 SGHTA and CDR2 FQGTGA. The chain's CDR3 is CASSLTGISTDTQYF. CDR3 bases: TGTGCCAGCAGCTTAACAGGAATCAGCACAGATACGCAGTATTTT.

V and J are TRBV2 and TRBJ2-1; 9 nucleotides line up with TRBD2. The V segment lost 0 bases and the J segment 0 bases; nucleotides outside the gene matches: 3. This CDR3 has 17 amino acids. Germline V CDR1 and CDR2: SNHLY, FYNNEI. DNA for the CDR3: TGTGCCAGCAGTGAAGCTCAGCGGGAGGACTCCTACAATGAGCAGTTCTTC. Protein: CASSEAQREDSYNEQFF.

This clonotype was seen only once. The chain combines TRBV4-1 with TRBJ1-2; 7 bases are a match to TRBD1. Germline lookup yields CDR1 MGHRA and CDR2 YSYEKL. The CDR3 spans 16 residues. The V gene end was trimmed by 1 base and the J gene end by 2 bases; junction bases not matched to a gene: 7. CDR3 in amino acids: CASSQVGLGGNYGYTF. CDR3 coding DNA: TGCGCCAGCAGCCAAGTTGGCTTAGGGGGCAACTATGGCTACACCTTC.

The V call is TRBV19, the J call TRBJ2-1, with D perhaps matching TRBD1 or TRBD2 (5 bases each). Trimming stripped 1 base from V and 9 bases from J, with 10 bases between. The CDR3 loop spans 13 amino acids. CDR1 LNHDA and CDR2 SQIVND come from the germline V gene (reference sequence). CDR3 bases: TGTGCCAGTAGTATAGTCGAGGGGCCTGAGCAGTTCTTC. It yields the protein CASSIVEGPEQFF. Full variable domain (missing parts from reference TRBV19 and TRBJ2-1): DGGITQSPKYLFRKEGQNVTLSCEQNLNHDAMYWYRQDPGQGLRLIYYSQIVNDFQKGDIAEGYSVSREKKESFPLTVTSAQKNPTAFYLCASSIVEGPEQFFGPGTRLTVL.

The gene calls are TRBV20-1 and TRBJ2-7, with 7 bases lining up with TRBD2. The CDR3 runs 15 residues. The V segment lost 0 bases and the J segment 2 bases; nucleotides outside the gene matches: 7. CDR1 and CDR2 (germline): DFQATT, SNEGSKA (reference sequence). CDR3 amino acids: CSARDGAGVTYEQYF. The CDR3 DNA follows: TGCAGTGCTAGAGATGGGGCGGGAGTCACCTACGAGCAGTACTTC.

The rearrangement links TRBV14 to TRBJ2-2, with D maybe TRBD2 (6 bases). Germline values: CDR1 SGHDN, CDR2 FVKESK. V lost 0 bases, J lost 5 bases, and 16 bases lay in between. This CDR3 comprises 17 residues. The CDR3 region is CASSQDPAGLWTGELFF. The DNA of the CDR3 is TGTGCCAGCAGCCAAGACCCGGCGGGATTATGGACCGGGGAGCTGTTTTTT.

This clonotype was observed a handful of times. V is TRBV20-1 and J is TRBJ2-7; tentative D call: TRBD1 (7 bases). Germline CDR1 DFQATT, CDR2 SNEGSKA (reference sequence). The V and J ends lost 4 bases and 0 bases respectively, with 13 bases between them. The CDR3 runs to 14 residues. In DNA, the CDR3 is TGCAGTGCTACGGGGGACAGCCGCTCCTACGAGCAGTACTTC. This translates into CSATGDSRSYEQYF.

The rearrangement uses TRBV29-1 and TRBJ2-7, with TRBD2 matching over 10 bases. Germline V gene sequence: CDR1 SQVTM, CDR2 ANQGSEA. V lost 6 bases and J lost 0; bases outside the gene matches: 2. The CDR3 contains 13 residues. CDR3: CSVLAGTSYEQYF. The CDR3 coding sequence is TGCAGCGTACTAGCGGGAACCTCCTACGAGCAGTACTTC.

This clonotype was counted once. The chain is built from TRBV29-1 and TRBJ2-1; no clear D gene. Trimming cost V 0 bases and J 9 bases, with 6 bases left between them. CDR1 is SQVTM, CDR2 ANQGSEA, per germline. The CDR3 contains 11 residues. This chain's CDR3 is CSVEERLEQFF. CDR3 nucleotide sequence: TGCAGCGTTGAAGAAAGGCTTGAGCAGTTCTTC.

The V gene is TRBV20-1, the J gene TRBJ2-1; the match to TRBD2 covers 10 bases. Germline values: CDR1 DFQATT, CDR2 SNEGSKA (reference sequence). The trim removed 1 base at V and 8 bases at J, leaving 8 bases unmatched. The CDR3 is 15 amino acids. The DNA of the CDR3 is TGCAGTGCTAGAGGATTCCTAGCGGGGGTGGATGAGCAGTTCTTC. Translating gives CSARGFLAGVDEQFF.

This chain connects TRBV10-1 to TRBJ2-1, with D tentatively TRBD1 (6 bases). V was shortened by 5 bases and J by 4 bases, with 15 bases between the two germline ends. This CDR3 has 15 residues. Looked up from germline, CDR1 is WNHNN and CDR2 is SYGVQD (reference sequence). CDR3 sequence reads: CASSPMGRGYNEQFF. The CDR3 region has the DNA TGCGCCAGCAGTCCGATGGGCAGGGGTTACAATGAGCAGTTCTTC.